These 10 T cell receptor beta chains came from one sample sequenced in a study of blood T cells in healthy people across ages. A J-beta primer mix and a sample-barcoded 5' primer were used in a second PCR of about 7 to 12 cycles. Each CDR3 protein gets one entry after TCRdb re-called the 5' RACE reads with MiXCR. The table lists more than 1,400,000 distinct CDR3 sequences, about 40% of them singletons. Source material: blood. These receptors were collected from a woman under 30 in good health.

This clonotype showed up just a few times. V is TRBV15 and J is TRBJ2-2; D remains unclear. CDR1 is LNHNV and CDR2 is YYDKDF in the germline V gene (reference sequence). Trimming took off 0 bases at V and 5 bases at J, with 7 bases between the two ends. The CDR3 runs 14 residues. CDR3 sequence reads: CATSRDQLTGELFF. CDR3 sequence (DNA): TGTGCCACCAGCAGAGATCAGCTTACCGGGGAGCTGTTTTTT.

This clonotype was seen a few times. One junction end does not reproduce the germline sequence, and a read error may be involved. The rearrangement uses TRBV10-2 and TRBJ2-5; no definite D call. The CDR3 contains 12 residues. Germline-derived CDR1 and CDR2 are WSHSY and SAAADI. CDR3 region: CASSESRETQYF. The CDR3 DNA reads TGCGCCAGCAGCGAGTCGCGAGAGACCCAGTACTTC.

In DNA, the CDR3 is TGTGCCAGCAGTTGGAGCAGGGGGCGAACAGATACGCAGTATTTT. Residues: CASSWSRGRTDTQYF. The chain recombines TRBV28 with TRBJ2-3, with 8 bases aligning to TRBD1. CDR1 and CDR2 from the germline V gene are MDHEN and SYDVKM. This CDR3 spans 15 amino acids. V lost 4 bases to trimming and J lost 3 bases; unmatched junction nucleotides: 6. The variable domain in full, with the rest retrieved from reference TRBV28 and TRBJ2-3, is DVKVTQSSRYLVKRTGEKVFLECVQDMDHENMFWYRQDPGLGLRLIYFSYDVKMKEKGDIPEGYSVSREKKERFSLILESASTNQTSMYLCASSWSRGRTDTQYFGPGTRLTVL.

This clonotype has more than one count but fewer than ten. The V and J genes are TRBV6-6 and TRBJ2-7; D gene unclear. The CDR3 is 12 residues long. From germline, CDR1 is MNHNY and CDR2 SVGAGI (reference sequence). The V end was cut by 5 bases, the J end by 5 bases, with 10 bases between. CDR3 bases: TGTGCCAGCAGTGGCTTGGGCCACGAGCAGTACTTC. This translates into CASSGLGHEQYF.

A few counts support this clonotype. This chain's CDR3 is CASSYRDRATYEQYF. The CDR3 DNA is TGTGCCAGCAGTTACCGGGACAGGGCCACCTACGAGCAGTACTTC. The chain combines TRBV6-5 with TRBJ2-7, with TRBD1 identical over 9 bases. Germline values: CDR1 MNHEY, CDR2 SVGAGI. Trimming at V came to 2 bases and at J to 2 bases, leaving 4 bases not matched to a gene. The CDR3 contains 15 residues.

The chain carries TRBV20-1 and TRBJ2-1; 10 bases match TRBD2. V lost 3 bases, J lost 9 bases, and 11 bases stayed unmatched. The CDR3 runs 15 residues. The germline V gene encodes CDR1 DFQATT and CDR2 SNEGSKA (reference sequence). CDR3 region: CSASWSLAGVPEQFF. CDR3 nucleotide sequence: TGCAGTGCTAGTTGGTCCCTAGCGGGAGTTCCTGAGCAGTTCTTC.

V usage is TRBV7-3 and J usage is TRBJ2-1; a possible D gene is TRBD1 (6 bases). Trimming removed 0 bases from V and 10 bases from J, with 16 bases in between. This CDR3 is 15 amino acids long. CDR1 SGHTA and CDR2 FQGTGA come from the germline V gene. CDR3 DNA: TGTGCCAGCAGCTTAACGGGGGCACCTAGTGAGGAGCAGTTCTTC. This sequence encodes CASSLTGAPSEEQFF.

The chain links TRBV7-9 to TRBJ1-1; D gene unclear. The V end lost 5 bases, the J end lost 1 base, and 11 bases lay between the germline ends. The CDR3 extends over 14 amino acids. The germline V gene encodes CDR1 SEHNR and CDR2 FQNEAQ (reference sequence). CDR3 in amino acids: CASSHMGRNTEAFF. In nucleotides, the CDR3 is TGTGCCAGCAGCCACATGGGGAGGAACACTGAAGCTTTCTTT.

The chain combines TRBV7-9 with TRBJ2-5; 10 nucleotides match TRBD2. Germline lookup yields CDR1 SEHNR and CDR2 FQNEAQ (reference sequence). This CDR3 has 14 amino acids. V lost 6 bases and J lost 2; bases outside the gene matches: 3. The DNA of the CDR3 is TGTGCCAGCAGTATACTAGCGGGGCAAGAGACCCAGTACTTC. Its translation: CASSILAGQETQYF.

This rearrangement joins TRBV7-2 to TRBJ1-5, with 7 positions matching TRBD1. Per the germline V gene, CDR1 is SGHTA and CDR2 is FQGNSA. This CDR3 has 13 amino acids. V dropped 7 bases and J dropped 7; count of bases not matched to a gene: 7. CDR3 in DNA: TGTGCCAGCAATCGACAGGGCGAACAGCCCCAGCATTTT. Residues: CASNRQGEQPQHF.